The 3 T cell receptor beta chains in this list originate from one sample, sequenced in a study of regulatory T cells in long-lasting Graves disease. CDR3-region Arm-PCR and iRepertoire HTBI primers produced the TCR beta libraries. TCRdb called the multiplex PCR reads again in MiXCR, with one record for every CDR3 protein. The sample has some 600,000 distinct CDR3 sequences, 16% seen once. Indicated time point: newly diagnosed GD, antithyroid drugs for less than 3 months. The authors made the TCR library using RNA they extracted from PBMCs. These sequences were also reported in another study, on T cells in Graves' hyperthyroidism and ophthalmopathy.

The material sequenced was peripheral blood mononuclear cells (PBMCs), taken at new diagnosis, from a patient treated with antithyroid drugs. The receptors were gathered from a man between 18 and 29 years old with Graves disease.

This clonotype turned up a few times. The V and J genes are TRBV7-2 and TRBJ2-2; possibly TRBD2 for D (6 bases). With 3 bases removed from V and 6 bases from J, the gap between germline ends came to 11 bases. CDR1 and CDR2 from the germline V gene are SGHTA and FQGNSA. The CDR3 spans 14 residues. The CDR3 DNA reads as TGTGCCAGCAGCTTGTGGGGAGGAGCCGGGGAGCTGTTTTTT. Its protein is CASSLWGGAGELFF.

Of note for this clonotype: Sequence at one end of the junction differs from germline and may be a read error. The chain joins TRBV5-1 to TRBJ2-1, with D perhaps TRBD2 (6 bases). This CDR3 region has 15 residues. Germline loops: CDR1 SGHRS, CDR2 YFSETQ. The CDR3 loop reads CASSLSQRAYNEQLF. Here the CDR3 DNA reads TGCGCCAGCAGCTTGAGCCAGCGGGCTTACAATGAGCAGCTCTTC.

As regards this clonotype: The conserved closing phenylalanine or tryptophan is absent in this CDR3, likely reflecting a read error. The V call is TRBV6-5, the J call TRBJ1-2, with D possibly matching TRBD1 (5 bases). Trimming stripped 3 bases from V and 4 bases from J, with 15 bases between. CDR1 and CDR2 from the germline V gene are MNHEY and SVGAGI. The CDR3 length is 15 residues. The CDR3 spells CASSYPGRASYGYTS. Written as DNA, the CDR3 is TGTGCCAGCAGTTATCCCGGCAGGGCCTCCTATGGCTACACCTCC.